This T cell receptor (beta chain) was retrieved from a study of blood T cell repertoires in COVID-19. Study information: Sources were T cells, B-cell-depleted T cells, or PBMCs; the material itself was cDNA or gDNA.

Assay used: immunoSEQ multiplex PCR; TCRdb lists only in-frame clones, some missing. The repertoire holds about 320,000 clones, about 89% seen once, with approximately 5.2% in the top ten. V was clipped by 7 bases and J by 8 bases, with 11 bases between them. The CDR3 extends over 11 amino acids. Per the germline V gene, CDR1 is MDHEN and CDR2 is SYDVKM. This chain connects TRBV28 to TRBJ1-2; D is uncertain. The receptor comes from a man aged 60 to 75 who had recovered from COVID-19. Sequenced input: PBMCs or T cells enriched from blood (not recorded which). CDR3 coding DNA: TGTGCCAGCACCGCGACCAGGGGCTACACCTTC. It is translated as CASTATRGYTF.